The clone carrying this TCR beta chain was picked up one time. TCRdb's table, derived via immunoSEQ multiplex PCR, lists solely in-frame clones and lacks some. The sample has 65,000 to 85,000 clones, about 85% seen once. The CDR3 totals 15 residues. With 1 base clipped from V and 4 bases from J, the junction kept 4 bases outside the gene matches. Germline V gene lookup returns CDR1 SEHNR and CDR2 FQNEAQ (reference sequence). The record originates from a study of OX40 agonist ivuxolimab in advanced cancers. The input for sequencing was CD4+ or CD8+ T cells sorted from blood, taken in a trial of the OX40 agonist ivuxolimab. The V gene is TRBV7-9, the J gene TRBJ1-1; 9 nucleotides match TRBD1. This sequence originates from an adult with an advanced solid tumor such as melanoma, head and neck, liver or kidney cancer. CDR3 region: CASSLGQGVGTEAFF. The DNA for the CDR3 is TGTGCCAGCAGCTTAGGACAGGGGGTTGGCACTGAAGCTTTCTTT. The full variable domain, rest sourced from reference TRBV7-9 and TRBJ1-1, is DTGVSQNPRHKITKRGQNVTFRCDPISEHNRLYWYRQTLGQGPEFLTYFQNEAQLEKSRLLSDRFSAERPKGSFSTLEIQRTEQGDSAMYLCASSLGQGVGTEAFFGQGTRLTVV.